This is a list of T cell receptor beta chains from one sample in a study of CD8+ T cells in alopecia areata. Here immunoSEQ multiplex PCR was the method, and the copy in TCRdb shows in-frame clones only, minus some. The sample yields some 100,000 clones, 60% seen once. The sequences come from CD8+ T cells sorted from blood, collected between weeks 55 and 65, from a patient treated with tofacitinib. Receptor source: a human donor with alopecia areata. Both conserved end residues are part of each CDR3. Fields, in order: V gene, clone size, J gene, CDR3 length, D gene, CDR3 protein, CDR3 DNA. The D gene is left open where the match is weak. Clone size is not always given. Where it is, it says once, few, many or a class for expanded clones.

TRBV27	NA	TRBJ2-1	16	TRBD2	CASSVPGLESPIEQFF	TGTGCCAGCAGTGTACCGGGACTAGAGTCTCCAATTGAGCAGTTCTTC
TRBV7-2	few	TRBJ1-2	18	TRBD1	CASSSPDRGPSSNYGYTF	TGTGCCAGCAGCTCCCCAGACAGGGGTCCCTCCTCTAACTATGGCTACACCTTC
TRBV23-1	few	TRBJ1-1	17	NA	CASSQPGRSPMNTEAFF	TGCGCCAGCAGTCAACCGGGACGTAGTCCGATGAACACTGAAGCTTTCTTT
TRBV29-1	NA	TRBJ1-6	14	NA	CSVEIGEVNSPLHF	TGCAGCGTTGAGATCGGGGAAGTAAATTCACCCCTCCACTTT
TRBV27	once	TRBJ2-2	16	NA	CASSPPGYGNTGELFF	TGTGCCAGCAGTCCTCCAGGGTACGGAAACACCGGGGAGCTGTTTTTT
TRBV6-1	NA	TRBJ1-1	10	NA	CASSDLQAFF	TGTGCCAGCAGTGATCTTCAGGCTTTCTTT
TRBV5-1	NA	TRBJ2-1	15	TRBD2	CASSLARGAYNEQFF	TGCGCCAGCAGCTTGGCTCGGGGGGCCTACAATGAGCAGTTCTTC
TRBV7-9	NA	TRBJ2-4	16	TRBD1	CASSSGTGGSRNIQYF	TGTGCCAGCAGCTCCGGGACAGGGGGGTCGAGAAACATTCAGTACTTC
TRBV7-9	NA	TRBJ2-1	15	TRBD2	CASSQGTSGDKGQFF	TGTGCCAGCAGTCAAGGAACTAGCGGGGACAAGGGACAGTTCTTC
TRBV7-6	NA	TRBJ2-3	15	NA	CASSIHGYGTDTQYF	TGTGCCAGCAGCATCCACGGGTACGGCACAGATACGCAGTATTTT
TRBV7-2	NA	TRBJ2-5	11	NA	CASSLSETQYF	TGTGCCAGCAGCTTGAGTGAGACCCAGTACTTC
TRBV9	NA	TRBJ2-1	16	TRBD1	CASSVGTGGLGNEQFF	TGTGCCAGCAGCGTGGGGACAGGGGGATTGGGCAATGAGCAGTTCTTC
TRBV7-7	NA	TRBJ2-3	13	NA	CASSFGFADTQYF	TGTGCTAGCAGCTTTGGGTTCGCAGATACGCAGTATTTT
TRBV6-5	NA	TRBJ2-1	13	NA	CASSYGGINEQFF	TGTGCCAGCAGTTACGGGGGTATCAATGAGCAGTTCTTC
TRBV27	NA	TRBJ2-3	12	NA	CASTGGSDTQYF	TGTGCCAGCACAGGAGGGTCAGATACGCAGTATTTT
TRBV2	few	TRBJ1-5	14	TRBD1	CASNRDRYNQPQHF	TGTGCCAGCAACCGGGACAGGTACAATCAGCCCCAGCATTTT
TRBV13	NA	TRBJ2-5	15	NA	CASSLVAAAQETQYF	TGTGCCAGCAGCTTAGTGGCGGCAGCTCAAGAGACCCAGTACTTC
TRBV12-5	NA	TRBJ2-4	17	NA	CASGLVGRALAKNIQYF	TGTGCTAGTGGTTTGGTTGGGAGAGCACTAGCCAAAAACATTCAGTACTTC
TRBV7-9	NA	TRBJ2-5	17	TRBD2	CASSPLSSSGGAETQYF	TGTGCCAGCAGCCCCCTAAGTTCGAGCGGGGGGGCCGAGACCCAGTACTTC
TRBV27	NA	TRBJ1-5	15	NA	CASSPDGYSNQPQHF	TGTGCCAGCAGTCCCGACGGTTATAGCAATCAGCCCCAGCATTTT
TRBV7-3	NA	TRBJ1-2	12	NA	CASSKGDYGYTF	TGTGCCAGCAGCAAGGGCGACTATGGCTACACCTTC
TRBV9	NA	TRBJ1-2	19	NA	CASTRGNGATLTTNYGYTF	TGTGCCAGCACAAGGGGGAACGGGGCGACACTGACAACTAACTATGGCTACACCTTC
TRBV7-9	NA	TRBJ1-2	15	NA	CASSSRTAVDYGYTF	TGTGCCAGCAGCTCCAGGACAGCTGTGGACTATGGCTACACCTTC
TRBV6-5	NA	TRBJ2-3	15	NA	CASTYWGDRPDTQYF	TGTGCCAGCACCTACTGGGGCGACCGTCCAGATACGCAGTATTTT
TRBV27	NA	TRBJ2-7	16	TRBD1	CASSSQAGTEFYEQYF	TGTGCCAGCAGTTCCCAAGCCGGGACAGAGTTCTACGAGCAGTACTTC
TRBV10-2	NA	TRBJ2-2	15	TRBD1	CASSEGRGLTGELFF	TGCGCCAGCAGTGAAGGCAGGGGGCTCACCGGGGAGCTGTTTTTT
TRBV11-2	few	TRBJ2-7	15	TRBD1	CASSNRGDRSYEQYF	TGTGCCAGCAGCAACCGCGGGGACAGGTCCTACGAGCAGTACTTC
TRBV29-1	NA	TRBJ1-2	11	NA	CSVEDRVGYTF	TGCAGCGTTGAAGACAGGGTTGGCTACACCTTC
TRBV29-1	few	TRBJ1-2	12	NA	CSVDLEGYGYTF	TGCAGCGTTGACCTCGAGGGCTATGGCTACACCTTC